This T cell receptor beta chain was sequenced during a study of graft-versus-host responses after intestinal transplantation. Study context: Recipients got multivisceral, liver-intestinal, or isolated intestinal transplants. Recipients across the board were started on anti-thymocyte globulin induction, then kept on tacrolimus and steroids for two to four years. Study results and caveats: Early declines in HvG clones that occurred post-transplant were associated with peak circulating GvH clone levels.

The method was immunoSEQ multiplex PCR; TCRdb's version includes in-frame clones alone and lacks a portion of them. The repertoire holds tens of thousands of clones, with 90% to 95% as singletons. Comment on this clone: Its antigen is unknown.

Germline-derived CDR1 and CDR2 are GTSNPN and SVGIG (reference sequence). The germline V and J ends were trimmed by 0 bases and 14 bases, with 16 bases remaining between them. The CDR3 has 12 residues. The receptor comes from a human patient who received an intestinal transplant, so some T cells may come from the graft donor. Sequencing was performed on PBMCs, taken 16 days after intestinal transplant. The chain joins TRBV30 to TRBJ1-2, with D perhaps matching TRBD1 (5 bases). The CDR3: CAWSVDTPEGTF. The CDR3 DNA reads as TGTGCCTGGAGTGTGGACACCCCGGAGGGGACCTTC.